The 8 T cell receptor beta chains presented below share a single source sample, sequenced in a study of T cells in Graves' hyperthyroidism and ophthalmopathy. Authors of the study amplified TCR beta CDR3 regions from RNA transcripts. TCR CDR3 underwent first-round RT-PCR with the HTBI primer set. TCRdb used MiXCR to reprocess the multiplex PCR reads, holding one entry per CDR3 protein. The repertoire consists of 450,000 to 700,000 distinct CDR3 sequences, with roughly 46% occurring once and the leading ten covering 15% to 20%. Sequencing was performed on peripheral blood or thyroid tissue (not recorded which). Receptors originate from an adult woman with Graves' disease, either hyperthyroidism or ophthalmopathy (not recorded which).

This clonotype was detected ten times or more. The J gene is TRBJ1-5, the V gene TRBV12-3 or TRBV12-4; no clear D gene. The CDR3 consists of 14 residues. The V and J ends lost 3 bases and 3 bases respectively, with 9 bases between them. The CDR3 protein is CASSLADYNQPQHF. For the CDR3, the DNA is TGTGCCAGCAGTTTGGCAGACTACAATCAGCCCCAGCATTTT.

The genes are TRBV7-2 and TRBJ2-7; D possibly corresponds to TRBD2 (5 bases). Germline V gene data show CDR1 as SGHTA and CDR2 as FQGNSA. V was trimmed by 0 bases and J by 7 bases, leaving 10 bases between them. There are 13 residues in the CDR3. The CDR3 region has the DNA TGTGCCAGCAGCTTAGCGAGGGCACGAGAGCAGTACTTC. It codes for CASSLARAREQYF.

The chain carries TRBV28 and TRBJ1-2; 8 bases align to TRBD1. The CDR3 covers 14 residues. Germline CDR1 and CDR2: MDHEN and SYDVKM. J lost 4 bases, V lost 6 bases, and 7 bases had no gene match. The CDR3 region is CASRPRGRVYGYTF. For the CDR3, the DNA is TGTGCCAGCAGACCCAGGGGGCGCGTCTATGGCTACACCTTC.

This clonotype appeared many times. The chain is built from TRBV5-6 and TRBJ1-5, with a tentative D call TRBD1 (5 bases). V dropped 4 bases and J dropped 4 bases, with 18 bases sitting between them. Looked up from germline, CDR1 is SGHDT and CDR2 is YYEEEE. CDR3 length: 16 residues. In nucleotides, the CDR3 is TGTGCCAGCAGCGTCCAGGGCCGTCGCCCTAATCAGCCCCAGCATTTT. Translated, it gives CASSVQGRRPNQPQHF.

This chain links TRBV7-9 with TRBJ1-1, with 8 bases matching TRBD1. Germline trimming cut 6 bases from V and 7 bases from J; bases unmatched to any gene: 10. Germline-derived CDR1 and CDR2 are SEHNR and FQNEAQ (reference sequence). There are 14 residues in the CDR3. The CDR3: CASSSDRGTGEAFF. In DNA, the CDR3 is TGTGCCAGCAGTTCCGACAGGGGTACGGGTGAAGCTTTCTTT.

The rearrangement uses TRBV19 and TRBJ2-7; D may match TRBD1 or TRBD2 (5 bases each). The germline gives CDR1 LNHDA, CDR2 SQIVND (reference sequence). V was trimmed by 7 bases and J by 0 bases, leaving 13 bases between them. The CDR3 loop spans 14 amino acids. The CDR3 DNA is TGTGCCAGTACCCAAGGGACCAGCTCCTACGAGCAGTACTTC. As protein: CASTQGTSSYEQYF.

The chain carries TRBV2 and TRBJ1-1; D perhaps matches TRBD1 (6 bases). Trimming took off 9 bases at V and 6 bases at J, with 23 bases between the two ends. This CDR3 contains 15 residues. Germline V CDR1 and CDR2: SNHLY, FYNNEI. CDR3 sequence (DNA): TGTGCCAGTTCCATCCCGGGGGGCGGTGTGGCTGAAGCTTTCTTT. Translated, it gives CASSIPGGGVAEAFF.

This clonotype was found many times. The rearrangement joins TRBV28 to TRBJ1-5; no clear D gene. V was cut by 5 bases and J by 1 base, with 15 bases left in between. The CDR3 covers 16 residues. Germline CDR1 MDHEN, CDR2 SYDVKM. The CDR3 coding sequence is TGTGCCAGCAGTCCCTCTGGTCACCTCAGCAATCAGCCCCAGCATTTT. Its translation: CASSPSGHLSNQPQHF.